Following are 11 T cell receptor beta chains from one sample sequenced in a study of blood T cell repertoires in COVID-19. TCRdb keeps only in-frame clones here, not all; method: immunoSEQ multiplex PCR. This sample has approximately 160,000 clones, with around 84% found just once. Sequencing used peripheral blood. These receptors originate from a man aged 50 to 60 with active or convalescent COVID-19.

The chain is built from TRBV11-3 and TRBJ2-2, with D possibly matching TRBD2 (5 bases). CDR1 SGHNT and CDR2 YENEEA come from the germline V gene. The CDR3 sequence is 16 residues long. Trimming cost V 3 bases and J 8 bases, with 19 bases left between them. This CDR3 is CASSFSGLAVRGELFF. The CDR3, as DNA: TGTGCCAGCAGCTTTTCCGGACTCGCCGTTAGGGGGGAGCTGTTTTTT. The whole variable domain, filled in from reference TRBV11-3 and TRBJ2-2, reads EAGVVQSPRYKIIEKKQPVAFWCNPISGHNTLYWYLQNLGQGPELLIRYENEEAVDDSQLPKDRFSAERLKGVDSTLKIQPAELGDSAVYLCASSFSGLAVRGELFFGEGSRLTVL.

V usage is TRBV7-2 and J usage is TRBJ2-5, with 8 positions matching TRBD2. Trimming cost V 0 bases and J 5 bases; bases outside gene matches: 8. CDR3 length equals 16 residues. The germline V gene encodes CDR1 SGHTA and CDR2 FQGNSA. CDR3 region: CASSLATGGPLETQYF. CDR3 nucleotide sequence: TGTGCCAGCAGCTTAGCAACGGGAGGGCCTCTGGAGACCCAGTACTTC. Based on the CDR3 plus reference TRBV7-2 and TRBJ2-5, the full variable domain is GAGVSQSPSNKVTEKGKDVELRCDPISGHTALYWYRQSLGQGLEFLIYFQGNSAPDKSGLPSDRFSAERTGGSVSTLTIQRTQQEDSAVYLCASSLATGGPLETQYFGPGTRLLVL.

V gene TRBV5-1 combines with J gene TRBJ2-5; 7 nucleotides line up with TRBD1. Germline CDR1 and CDR2: SGHRS and YFSETQ. J lost 2 bases, V lost 3 bases, and 7 bases had no gene match. CDR3 size: 15 residues. CDR3 residues: CASSSLPTGQETQYF. The CDR3 DNA reads as TGCGCCAGCAGCTCGCTACCGACAGGGCAAGAGACCCAGTACTTC. The whole variable domain, filled in from reference TRBV5-1 and TRBJ2-5, reads KAGVTQTPRYLIKTRGQQVTLSCSPISGHRSVSWYQQTPGQGLQFLFEYFSETQRNKGNFPGRFSGRQFSNSRSEMNVSTLELGDSALYLCASSSLPTGQETQYFGPGTRLLVL.

V and J are TRBV7-3 and TRBJ2-3; 10 nucleotides match TRBD2. The CDR3 runs to 17 residues. The V gene end was trimmed by 0 bases and the J gene end by 4 bases; junction bases not matched to a gene: 7. Germline CDR1 is SGHTA and CDR2 is FQGTGA. This CDR3 reads CASSLTGSGRGADTQYF. For the CDR3, the DNA is TGTGCCAGCAGCTTAACGGGAAGCGGGAGGGGGGCAGATACGCAGTATTTT. Full variable domain (missing parts from reference TRBV7-3 and TRBJ2-3): GAGVSQTPSNKVTEKGKYVELRCDPISGHTALYWYRQSLGQGPEFLIYFQGTGAADDSGLPNDRFFAVRPEGSVSTLKIQRTERGDSAVYLCASSLTGSGRGADTQYFGPGTRLTVL.

This chain connects TRBV4-3 to TRBJ1-6; a possible D gene is TRBD1 (6 bases). Trimming pared 0 bases from V and 9 bases from J, leaving 12 bases between. Germline CDR1 is LGHNA and CDR2 is YSLEER. The CDR3 is 15 residues long. The CDR3: CASSQDRGARSPLHF. CDR3 nucleotide sequence: TGCGCCAGCAGCCAAGATCGGGGGGCGCGTTCACCCCTCCACTTT.

V is TRBV19 and J is TRBJ2-5; D is possibly TRBD1 (6 bases). This CDR3 is built from 15 residues. Trimming took off 7 bases at V and 5 bases at J, with 20 bases between the two ends. Germline V gene data show CDR1 as LNHDA and CDR2 as SQIVND (reference sequence). The CDR3 DNA reads TGTGCCAGTATGCTCCAGGGGCAGGGGCCGGAGACCCAGTACTTC. The encoded protein is CASMLQGQGPETQYF.

This clone appeared a single time. This sequence joins TRBV27 and TRBJ1-6; 8 bases are a match to TRBD1. V was pared by 6 bases and J by 7 bases, with 2 bases of the junction left unmatched. CDR3 length: 13 residues. Germline-derived CDR1 and CDR2 are MNHEY and SMNVEV (reference sequence). CDR3 DNA sequence: TGTGCCAGCAGGACAGGGGAGAATTCACCCCTCCACTTT. Amino acids: CASRTGENSPLHF.

The chain employs TRBV19 and TRBJ2-2; 13 nucleotides match TRBD2. J lost 5 bases, V lost 3 bases, and 18 bases had no gene match. The CDR3 sequence is 21 residues long. The V gene's germline CDR1 is LNHDA and CDR2 SQIVND (reference sequence). CDR3 residues: CASSMSLAGTSGARGTGELFF. The CDR3 DNA reads as TGTGCCAGTAGTATGTCCCTCGCCGGGACTAGCGGGGCGAGGGGGACCGGGGAGCTGTTTTTT.

This clone was counted a single time. The genes are TRBV28 and TRBJ1-2, with D possibly matching TRBD1 (5 bases). The CDR3 has 14 amino acids. V lost 3 bases and J lost 8, with 16 bases in between. CDR1 is MDHEN, CDR2 SYDVKM, per germline. The CDR3 DNA reads as TGTGCCAGCAGTTTCAAGGGGATCAGGAAGGGCTACACCTTC. It yields the protein CASSFKGIRKGYTF.

The V gene is TRBV6-2 or TRBV6-3, the J gene TRBJ2-5; TRBD2 agrees at 7 bases. The CDR3 loop spans 17 amino acids. After removal of 2 bases from V and 1 base from J, the junction contained 10 bases not matched to a gene. Germline V CDR1 and CDR2: MNHEY, SVGEGT. The CDR3 protein is CASSYPVGSGFQETQYF. The CDR3 bases are TGTGCCAGCAGTTACCCAGTTGGTAGCGGGTTCCAAGAGACCCAGTACTTC.

The chain links TRBV20-1 to TRBJ1-2; possible D gene TRBD1, 5 bases. The CDR3 sequence is 11 residues long. Germline loops: CDR1 DFQATT, CDR2 SNEGSKA (reference sequence). The V and J ends lost 5 bases and 7 bases respectively, with 11 bases between them. The CDR3 nucleotides read TGCAGTGCTCAGGGCAGTGGTGGCTACACCTTC. It yields the protein CSAQGSGGYTF.